The 27 T cell receptor beta chains given below trace back to one sample, sequenced in a study of blood T cell repertoires in COVID-19. This table comes from immunoSEQ multiplex PCR, and its TCRdb copy is limited to in-frame clones, with some not included. The sample includes about 74,000 clones, approximately 86% seen only once; the top ten take 1.5% to 2%. Sequenced material: peripheral blood. These receptors were obtained from a woman over 75 with active or convalescent COVID-19.

V gene TRBV11-3 combines with J gene TRBJ2-1, with 11 bases aligning to TRBD1. Germline-derived CDR1 and CDR2 are SGHNT and YENEEA. The CDR3 spans 16 residues. J lost 7 bases, V lost 1 base, and 6 bases had no gene match. This CDR3 is CASSLGFGTGGNEQFF. In DNA form, the CDR3 reads TGTGCCAGCAGCTTAGGCTTTGGGACAGGGGGGAATGAGCAGTTCTTC.

This chain uses TRBV10-3 with TRBJ1-1; perhaps TRBD1 as D (5 bases). This CDR3 region has 16 residues. The germline V gene has CDR1 ENHRY and CDR2 SYGVKD. The ends were cut back, 4 bases at V and 0 bases at J, with 15 bases in the middle. CDR3 amino acids: CAISAVTGSMNTEAFF. The CDR3 coding sequence is TGTGCCATCAGTGCCGTTACAGGAAGCATGAACACTGAAGCTTTCTTT.

The chain joins TRBV12-5 to TRBJ1-2; possible D gene TRBD1, 6 bases. This CDR3 spans 17 amino acids. V lost 3 bases and J 8 bases, leaving 25 bases between the germline ends. The germline gives CDR1 LGHNT, CDR2 FRNRAP. CDR3 in amino acids: CASGFRVRGTSPWGYTF. The CDR3 DNA is TGTGCTAGTGGTTTCAGGGTGAGAGGGACATCCCCCTGGGGCTACACCTTC.

This chain connects TRBV4-1 to TRBJ2-7; 11 bases agree with TRBD1. Germline V CDR1 and CDR2: MGHRA, YSYEKL. Trimming took 4 bases from V and 8 from J; bases not matched to a gene: 7. The CDR3 runs to 14 residues. The CDR3 bases are TGCGCCAGCAGCCCTCGGACAGGGGGCACGCAGCAGTACTTC. Its protein is CASSPRTGGTQQYF.

The chain uses TRBV7-2 and TRBJ2-1; the match to TRBD2 covers 9 bases. V dropped 1 base and J dropped 7; count of bases not matched to a gene: 8. This CDR3 has 16 amino acids. The germline V gene has CDR1 SGHTA and CDR2 FQGNSA. The CDR3 region is CASSLEASGAFNEQFF. As DNA, the CDR3 is TGTGCCAGCAGCTTAGAAGCTAGCGGGGCTTTTAATGAGCAGTTCTTC.

The rearrangement joins TRBV7-2 to TRBJ2-3; 9 bases align to TRBD2. After removal of 7 bases from V and 4 bases from J, the junction contained 9 bases not matched to a gene. Germline CDR1 and CDR2: SGHTA and FQGNSA. CDR3 length equals 15 residues. The DNA of the CDR3 is TGTGCCAGCACCCAAGGGGGCGGGAGGGCAGATACGCAGTATTTT. This sequence encodes CASTQGGGRADTQYF.

The chain recombines TRBV7-2 with TRBJ1-1; D might be TRBD1 (6 bases). The V end lost 4 bases, the J end lost 5 bases, and 11 bases lay between the germline ends. CDR1 and CDR2 (germline): SGHTA, FQGNSA. The CDR3 loop spans 13 amino acids. The CDR3 nucleotides are TGTGCCAGCAGCTCAGGGGCGAGGACTGAAGCTTTCTTT. Its protein product is CASSSGARTEAFF.

The sample holds a few counts of this clone. The DNA of the CDR3 is TGTGCCAGCAGCGCTACACCCGGGAGCCCTCCAGATACGCAGTATTTT. Amino acids: CASSATPGSPPDTQYF. The chain carries TRBV9 and TRBJ2-3, with D maybe TRBD2 (6 bases). Between the trimmed V and J ends, which lost 3 bases and 4 bases, there was a span of 18 bases. CDR1 and CDR2 from the germline V gene are SGDLS and YYNGEE. The CDR3 runs to 16 residues.

The chain couples TRBV20-1 to TRBJ2-5, with D uncertain. V was trimmed by 3 bases and J by 2 bases, leaving 10 bases between them. The germline CDR1 and CDR2 sequences are DFQATT and SNEGSKA (reference sequence). The CDR3 runs to 13 residues. The CDR3 spells CSASKNLQETQYF. The CDR3 DNA reads as TGCAGTGCTAGTAAGAATCTACAAGAGACCCAGTACTTC.

The chain uses TRBV6-5 and TRBJ2-7; TRBD1 matches 8 bases. J lost 5 bases, V lost 5 bases, and 8 bases had no gene match. The CDR3 has 14 amino acids. The germline V gene has CDR1 MNHEY and CDR2 SVGAGI. Here the CDR3 reads CASSPDRAGHEQYF. Written as DNA, the CDR3 is TGTGCCAGCAGTCCGGACAGGGCCGGGCACGAGCAGTACTTC.

This clone was detected only a few times. The chain employs TRBV9 and TRBJ1-3, with D possibly TRBD1 on 6 matching bases. CDR1 SGDLS and CDR2 YYNGEE come from the germline V gene. V lost 2 bases and J 0 bases, leaving 9 bases between the germline ends. The CDR3 runs to 15 residues. The CDR3 loop reads CASSVTGSSGNTIYF. The CDR3 DNA reads TGTGCCAGCAGCGTCACAGGGAGCTCTGGAAACACCATATATTTT. The variable domain in full, with the rest retrieved from reference TRBV9 and TRBJ1-3, is DSGVTQTPKHLITATGQRVTLRCSPRSGDLSVYWYQQSLDQGLQFLIQYYNGEERAKGNILERFSAQQFPDLHSELNLSSLELGDSALYFCASSVTGSSGNTIYFGEGSWLTVV.

This clone has a handful of counts. The chain links TRBV25-1 to TRBJ2-5; TRBD2 agrees at 9 bases. Germline V gene data show CDR1 as MGHDK and CDR2 as SYGVNS. The CDR3 covers 14 residues. Unmatched junction bases numbered 4, after V lost 7 bases and J lost 1 base. The chain's CDR3 is CASIQAGGQETQYF. CDR3 in DNA: TGTGCCAGCATCCAAGCGGGAGGCCAAGAGACCCAGTACTTC. Full variable domain (outside the CDR3, taken from reference TRBV25-1 and TRBJ2-5): EADIYQTPRYLVIGTGKKITLECSQTMGHDKMYWYQQDPGMELHLIHYSYGVNSTEKGDLSSESTVSRIRTEHFPLTLESARPSHTSQYLCASIQAGGQETQYFGPGTRLLVL.

The chain is built from TRBV27 and TRBJ2-1; 9 bases are a match to TRBD2. The V segment lost 8 bases and the J segment 7 bases; nucleotides outside the gene matches: 9. CDR1 MNHEY and CDR2 SMNVEV come from the germline V gene (reference sequence). CDR3 length equals 14 residues. CDR3: CASAAASGTNEQFF. As DNA, the CDR3 is TGTGCCAGCGCAGCGGCTAGCGGGACAAATGAGCAGTTCTTC.

The rearrangement joins TRBV2 to TRBJ1-5; the match to TRBD1 covers 8 bases. The CDR3 sequence is 13 residues long. After removal of 6 bases from V and 7 bases from J, the junction contained 5 bases not matched to a gene. Germline CDR1 SNHLY, CDR2 FYNNEI. CDR3 DNA sequence: TGTGCCAGCAGCGGACAGGGCAGCCAGCCCCAGCATTTT. It yields the protein CASSGQGSQPQHF.

The chain joins TRBV7-3 to TRBJ2-1, with 10 nucleotides matching TRBD2. Germline V gene data show CDR1 as SGHTA and CDR2 as FQGTGA. With V trimmed by 3 bases and J by 2 bases, 1 base remained unmatched. The CDR3 consists of 15 residues. CDR3 nucleotide sequence: TGTGCCAGCAGCTTCGGACTAGCGGCCTACAATGAGCAGTTCTTC. Encoded protein: CASSFGLAAYNEQFF.

The CDR3 reads CATHPGQGDYNEQFF. In DNA, the CDR3 is TGCGCCACCCACCCGGGACAGGGGGATTACAATGAGCAGTTCTTC. V is TRBV5-1 and J is TRBJ2-1, with 11 bases that match TRBD1. This CDR3 has 15 amino acids. Germline CDR1 and CDR2: SGHRS and YFSETQ. The trim removed 9 bases at V and 4 bases at J, leaving 9 bases unmatched.

This chain joins TRBV10-1 and TRBJ2-1, with 8 nucleotides matching TRBD2. The V and J ends lost 11 bases and 4 bases, in that order; junction bases with no gene match: 10. The CDR3 runs 14 residues. The germline CDR1 and CDR2 sequences are WNHNN and SYGVQD (reference sequence). The CDR3 nucleotides read TGCGCCCCCCCCCAGCGGGAGAAGTACAATGAGCAGTTCTTC. Its translation: CAPPQREKYNEQFF.

The rearrangement joins TRBV19 to TRBJ1-1; 7 positions agree with TRBD1. Losses at the gene ends were 6 bases for V and 2 bases for J; bases not matched to a gene: 6. The CDR3 totals 14 residues. Germline loops: CDR1 LNHDA, CDR2 SQIVND (reference sequence). CDR3 coding DNA: TGTGCCAGTAGGACCGGGACAGCAAACACTGAAGCTTTCTTT. Its protein is CASRTGTANTEAFF. The full variable domain, its missing parts supplied by reference TRBV19 and TRBJ1-1, is DGGITQSPKYLFRKEGQNVTLSCEQNLNHDAMYWYRQDPGQGLRLIYYSQIVNDFQKGDIAEGYSVSREKKESFPLTVTSAQKNPTAFYLCASRTGTANTEAFFGQGTRLTVV.

The V and J genes are TRBV10-1 and TRBJ2-5, with a possible D match to TRBD1 (6 bases). In germline, CDR1 is WNHNN, CDR2 SYGVQD (reference sequence). This CDR3 comprises 15 residues. Trimming removed 0 bases from V and 5 bases from J, with 13 bases in between. CDR3 sequence: CASSESYTGLETQYF. The CDR3 nucleotides read TGCGCCAGCAGTGAGTCGTATACAGGGTTGGAGACCCAGTACTTC.

The chain uses TRBV7-2 and TRBJ2-1; TRBD2 is a possible D gene (6 bases). There are 15 residues in the CDR3. Germline CDR1 and CDR2: SGHTA and FQGNSA. Deletions cut 5 bases from V and 0 bases from J, with 11 bases between. The chain's CDR3 is CASSPGRGSYNEQFF. The DNA of the CDR3 is TGTGCCAGCAGCCCGGGGCGGGGCTCCTACAATGAGCAGTTCTTC.

The rearrangement uses TRBV30 and TRBJ2-6; D unclear. Trimming took 2 bases from V and 9 from J, leaving 11 bases between them. Germline lookup yields CDR1 GTSNPN and CDR2 SVGIG (reference sequence). The CDR3 has 13 amino acids. The CDR3 protein is CAWSFMTFNVLTF. CDR3 coding DNA: TGTGCCTGGAGTTTTATGACTTTCAACGTCCTGACTTTC.

Notes on this clone: A read error may account for a junction end that differs from germline. The chain recombines TRBV7-6 with TRBJ1-5; 8 bases fit TRBD1. CDR1 is SGHVS and CDR2 is FNYEAQ in the germline V gene. The CDR3 is 14 residues long. CDR3 DNA sequence: TGTGCCAGCAGCTGTAGACAGGGGCCGACCCCCGAGCGATTT. Its protein is CASSCRQGPTPERF.

The J gene is TRBJ1-1, the V gene TRBV12-3 or TRBV12-4, with D possibly TRBD1 on 5 matching bases. Trimming cost V 3 bases and J 6 bases, with 11 bases left between them. The CDR3 loop spans 13 amino acids. For the CDR3, the DNA is TGTGCCAGCAGTTTGGGCGGGGCGTCTGAAGCTTTCTTT. This codes for CASSLGGASEAFF.

Written as DNA, the CDR3 is TGTGCCAGCAGTTTAAACCGGGAGACCCAGTACTTC. Translation: CASSLNRETQYF. This sequence joins TRBV12-3 or TRBV12-4 and TRBJ2-5; the D is unclear. This CDR3 has 12 amino acids. Trimming shortened V by 2 bases and J by 5 bases, and 6 bases separated the two germline ends.

This sequence joins TRBV29-1 and TRBJ2-3, with 9 positions matching TRBD1. This CDR3 is 15 amino acids long. Germline V gene data show CDR1 as SQVTM and CDR2 as ANQGSEA. Trimming took 6 bases from V and 0 from J; bases not matched to a gene: 7. The CDR3 is CSVETGGSSTDTQYF. The CDR3 bases are TGCAGCGTCGAGACAGGGGGTTCTAGCACAGATACGCAGTATTTT.

This chain uses TRBV9 with TRBJ2-1, with 7 bases fitting TRBD2. There are 14 residues in the CDR3. The J segment lost 7 bases and the V segment lost 3 bases, leaving 7 bases of the junction unmatched. CDR1 and CDR2 from the germline V gene are SGDLS and YYNGEE. The CDR3, as DNA: TGTGCCAGCAGCGCCAGGGACTATTCGAATGAGCAGTTCTTC. Translating gives CASSARDYSNEQFF.

The count of this clone is one. The V call is TRBV29-1, the J call TRBJ2-7; 9 nucleotides agree with TRBD1. J lost 3 bases, V lost 6 bases, and 9 bases had no gene match. This CDR3 is built from 14 residues. Germline V gives CDR1 SQVTM, CDR2 ANQGSEA. The CDR3 loop reads CSVKRGTGNYEQYF. In DNA, the CDR3 is TGCAGCGTCAAGAGGGGGACAGGGAACTACGAGCAGTACTTC.